This TCR beta chain was identified during a study of molecular identifiers for immune sequencing clone quantification. For naive CD8 T cells, sorting used the CD8+CD4-CCR7+CD45RA+ phenotype. From germline, CDR1 is DFQATT and CDR2 SNEGSKA (reference sequence). V shed 3 bases and J shed 3 bases, with 15 bases lying between them. The CDR3 has 14 residues. The sample holds many counts of this clonotype. Generation of bulk TCR libraries relied on previously described methods and listed TCR primers. TCRdb itself ran the PCR reads through MiXCR, one entry per CDR3 protein. The data show more than 450,000 distinct CDR3 sequences, over 20% seen once.

Sample: naive CD8+ T cells from blood, with Jurkat cell RNA spiked in. The sample's subset: FACS-sorted CD8+CD4-CCR7+CD45RA+ naive T cells. The source of this sequence is a human donor in good health. Some libraries in this study had Jurkat cell RNA spiked in. V is TRBV20-1 and J is TRBJ2-7, with D hard to call. The CDR3 spells CSASDRFNVYEQYF. CDR3 bases: TGCAGTGCTAGCGACCGATTTAACGTCTACGAGCAGTACTTC.